The T cell receptor beta chain under discussion was sequenced for a study of early T cells in non-severe SARS-CoV-2 infection. Ten or more counts support this clonotype. TCRdb reprocessed the 5' RACE reads via MiXCR and lists one record per CDR3 protein. The sample lists about 84,000 distinct CDR3 sequences, about 12% occurring once. The TCR originated in an adult who was a healthcare worker with PCR-confirmed SARS-CoV-2 infection or an uninfected control (not recorded which). Sequenced sample: whole blood.

The CDR3 sequence: CASSLLTAYTEAFF. The DNA for the CDR3 is TGTGCCAGCAGCTTGCTTACGGCGTACACTGAAGCTTTCTTT. The chain couples TRBV7-2 to TRBJ1-1; D ambiguous. The CDR3 is 14 residues long. Germline V CDR1 and CDR2: SGHTA, FQGNSA. V lost 3 bases to trimming and J lost 3 bases, with 11 bases between them.